This TCR beta chain was observed in a study of CD8 T cells in ankylosing spondylitis. Broader study findings: Made up of fewer than 10 highly homologous variants, a TCR beta motif appeared characteristic of ankylosing spondylitis blood.

This clonotype is medium-sized. Its antigen remains unknown. Preparation of TCR beta libraries was done by quantitative 5'-RACE with molecular barcodes. TCRdb re-derived calls from the 5' RACE reads in MiXCR, one entry per CDR3 protein. The table lists some 400,000 distinct CDR3 sequences, about a fifth of them singletons. CDR1 is SQVTM and CDR2 is ANQGSEA in the germline V gene. This CDR3 contains 15 residues. Losses at the gene ends were 5 bases for V and 5 bases for J; bases not matched to a gene: 8. The rearrangement links TRBV29-1 to TRBJ2-5; 13 nucleotides agree with TRBD2. The specimen was blood, either unsorted or a sorted T cell fraction (not recorded which). The receptor was isolated from a male donor with ankylosing spondylitis. CDR3 DNA: TGCAGCGTTATAGGACTAGCGGGAGCAAAGGAGACCCAGTACTTC. This codes for CSVIGLAGAKETQYF.